Following are 30 T cell receptor beta chains from one sample sequenced in a study of human T cells and chemical hapten exposure. The time point was: pre-sensitization, week 0. Treatment here: therapeutic diphenylcyclopropenone sensitization with weekly scalp DPC. One entry per CDR3 protein, called by TCRdb with MiXCR from the RACE reads. The repertoire holds a few hundred thousand distinct CDR3 sequences, about 9% seen once, with under 2.5% in the top ten. Sequences were derived from whole blood, sampled in connection with sensitization to the hapten diphenylcyclopropenone (DPC). The receptor set was obtained from a woman between 40 and 50 years old with alopecia areata. Some clones in this sample may be carry-over from other donors' samples.

This clonotype was recorded many times. The rearrangement uses TRBV3-1 and TRBJ1-1, with D uncertain. The germline V gene encodes CDR1 LGHDT and CDR2 YNNKEL (reference sequence). V was trimmed by 0 bases and J by 3 bases, leaving 5 bases between them. The CDR3 extends over 13 amino acids. The CDR3 loop is CASSQDQYTEAFF. CDR3 coding DNA: TGTGCCAGCAGCCAAGATCAGTACACTGAAGCTTTCTTT.

This clonotype was detected only a few times. The genes are TRBV10-3 and TRBJ2-2; 7 bases are a match to TRBD1. From germline, CDR1 is ENHRY and CDR2 SYGVKD. The CDR3 length is 13 residues. V shed 10 bases and J 1 base; nucleotides not matched to a gene: 3. CDR3 in amino acids: CATQGRNTGELFF. The CDR3 DNA sequence: TGTGCCACACAGGGGCGGAACACCGGGGAGCTGTTTTTT.

The sample holds a few counts of this clonotype. The chain uses TRBV18 and TRBJ1-1, with D tentatively TRBD1 (5 bases). The CDR3 runs to 15 residues. The V gene lost 3 bases and the J gene lost 2 bases, with 13 bases spanning the gap. Germline CDR1 and CDR2: KGHSH and LQKENI. CDR3 sequence reads: CASSPPGLTNTEAFF. CDR3 DNA sequence: TGTGCCAGCTCACCCCCGGGACTGACAAACACTGAAGCTTTCTTT.

This clonotype was counted between two and nine times. The gene calls are TRBV6-5 and TRBJ1-1; TRBD1 is a possible D gene (5 bases). The CDR3 is 13 residues long. V was trimmed by 5 bases and J by 1 base, leaving 8 bases between them. Looked up from germline, CDR1 is MNHEY and CDR2 is SVGAGI. The CDR3 DNA reads TGTGCCAGCAGTCACGGACAGAACACTGAAGCTTTCTTT. Translation gives CASSHGQNTEAFF.

This clonotype appeared many times. V and J are TRBV28 and TRBJ2-5; D gene uncertain. The CDR3 is made up of 15 amino acids. The V end lost 6 bases, the J end lost 1 base, and 15 bases lay between the germline ends. The V gene's germline CDR1 is MDHEN and CDR2 SYDVKM. The CDR3 loop is CASRDRPRPQETQYF. CDR3 DNA: TGTGCCAGCAGGGATCGTCCAAGGCCCCAAGAGACCCAGTACTTC.

This clonotype was observed a handful of times. The chain recombines TRBV12-3 or TRBV12-4 with TRBJ2-2, with D possibly called TRBD1 or TRBD2 (5 bases each). Trimming shortened V by 5 bases and J by 5 bases, and 12 bases separated the two germline ends. The CDR3 has 14 amino acids. The CDR3 sequence: CASSPRGGTGELFF. The DNA of the CDR3 is TGTGCCAGCAGTCCTCGGGGCGGTACCGGGGAGCTGTTTTTT.

The chain carries TRBV2 and TRBJ1-4, with D uncertain. CDR1 is SNHLY and CDR2 is FYNNEI in the germline V gene. The CDR3 sequence is 11 residues long. V lost 4 bases to trimming and J lost 12 bases, with 9 bases between them. The CDR3 DNA sequence: TGTGCCAGCAGTGGTGAGGGTGAACTGTTTTTT. Translated, it gives CASSGEGELFF.

Only a few counts were recorded for this clonotype. This chain links TRBV29-1 with TRBJ2-2; D is uncertain. Trimming shortened V by 5 bases and J by 4 bases, and 8 bases separated the two germline ends. Per the germline V gene, CDR1 is SQVTM and CDR2 is ANQGSEA. This CDR3 contains 12 residues. The CDR3: CSVLSLTGELFF. DNA of the CDR3: TGCAGCGTTCTCTCCCTCACCGGGGAGCTGTTTTTT.

V usage is TRBV9 and J usage is TRBJ2-2, with unresolved D. Germline V gene sequence: CDR1 SGDLS, CDR2 YYNGEE. V was clipped by 0 bases and J by 7 bases, with 7 bases between them. The CDR3 extends over 13 amino acids. In nucleotides, the CDR3 is TGTGCCAGCAGCGTAGCAGTGGGCGGGGAGCTGTTTTTT. Encoded protein: CASSVAVGGELFF.

This clonotype was counted only a few times. The chain has TRBV28 and TRBJ2-1; D is undetermined. V lost 2 bases to trimming and J lost 10 bases, with 9 bases between them. The V gene's germline CDR1 is MDHEN and CDR2 SYDVKM. The CDR3 has 12 amino acids. This CDR3 is CASSLRPREQFF. For the CDR3, the DNA is TGTGCCAGCAGTTTAAGGCCTCGGGAGCAGTTCTTC.

This clonotype was counted a few times. The chain couples TRBV28 to TRBJ2-7; 12 bases match TRBD2. The V segment lost 7 bases and the J segment 5 bases; nucleotides outside the gene matches: 6. The CDR3 runs 14 residues. Germline V gives CDR1 MDHEN, CDR2 SYDVKM. As DNA, the CDR3 is TGTGCCAGCACCCTAGCGGGAGGGTGGGACGAGCAGTACTTC. This codes for CASTLAGGWDEQYF.

V and J are TRBV2 and TRBJ2-3; 8 bases line up with TRBD2. Germline V gives CDR1 SNHLY, CDR2 FYNNEI. The CDR3 covers 15 residues. The V gene end was trimmed by 6 bases and the J gene end by 6 bases; junction bases not matched to a gene: 11. The CDR3 DNA reads as TGTGCCAGCAGGAGGTGGAGACCGGGAGGGGATACGCAGTATTTT. Translated, it gives CASRRWRPGGDTQYF.

This clonotype was counted only a few times. The chain uses TRBV12-3 or TRBV12-4 and TRBJ2-1, with 10 positions matching TRBD2. The CDR3 is 14 amino acids. Trimming removed 5 bases from V and 7 bases from J; junction bases left unmatched: 5. The CDR3 spells CASSGTSVLNEQFF. For the CDR3, the DNA is TGTGCCAGCAGTGGGACTAGCGTATTGAATGAGCAGTTCTTC.

The gene calls are TRBV20-1 and TRBJ2-7; maybe TRBD1 (5 bases). V was cut by 6 bases and J by 3 bases, with 18 bases left in between. This CDR3 is 14 amino acids long. Germline-derived CDR1 and CDR2 are DFQATT and SNEGSKA (reference sequence). This CDR3 reads CSALLHDSYYEQYF. Here the CDR3 DNA reads TGCAGTGCCTTACTCCACGACAGCTACTACGAGCAGTACTTC.

A few counts support this clonotype. V gene TRBV7-9 combines with J gene TRBJ2-7; 8 bases line up with TRBD1. This CDR3 has 14 amino acids. Germline CDR1 reads SEHNR; CDR2 reads FQNEAQ (reference sequence). Trimming took 1 base from V and 5 from J; bases not matched to a gene: 4. CDR3 protein: CASSLGTGTHEQYF. CDR3 nucleotide sequence: TGTGCCAGCAGCTTAGGGACAGGGACCCACGAGCAGTACTTC.

The chain carries TRBV28 and TRBJ2-7; 8 positions match TRBD1. This CDR3 region has 14 residues. Trimming cost V 5 bases and J 4 bases; bases outside gene matches: 7. Germline V gene sequence: CDR1 MDHEN, CDR2 SYDVKM. This CDR3 is CASSPPGQEYEQYF. In DNA, the CDR3 is TGTGCCAGCAGTCCTCCGGGACAGGAGTACGAGCAGTACTTC.

This clonotype was seen many times. In DNA, the CDR3 is TGTGCCAGCAGCGTCGGAATCGAAGGCCCTCCGAACACTGAAGCTTTCTTT. Amino acid sequence: CASSVGIEGPPNTEAFF. The chain recombines TRBV9 with TRBJ1-1, with D unresolved. Germline-derived CDR1 and CDR2 are SGDLS and YYNGEE. The CDR3 is 17 amino acids. V was trimmed by 2 bases and J by 1 base, leaving 18 bases between them.

The chain carries TRBV7-2 and TRBJ2-7; D could derive from TRBD1 or TRBD2 (5 bases each). The CDR3 length is 17 residues. Germline-derived CDR1 and CDR2 are SGHTA and FQGNSA. V gave up 3 bases and J gave up 1 base, with 19 bases separating them. CDR3 nucleotides: TGTGCCAGCAGCTTCGGGGCCCGCCCAACACTGTCCTACGAGCAGTACTTC. Translating it yields CASSFGARPTLSYEQYF.

V gene TRBV2 combines with J gene TRBJ1-2, with D possibly matching TRBD1 (6 bases). Deletions cut 5 bases from V and 7 bases from J, with 14 bases between. CDR1 and CDR2 (germline): SNHLY, FYNNEI. The CDR3 runs to 13 residues. CDR3 nucleotide sequence: TGTGCCAGCAGTCTACAAACAGGGTTTGGCTACACCTTC. This encodes CASSLQTGFGYTF.

As for this clonotype: The junction does not match germline at one end; this may be a read error. The chain employs TRBV12-3 or TRBV12-4 and TRBJ2-4; D tentatively fits TRBD1 or TRBD2 (5 bases each). The CDR3 runs to 14 residues. CDR3 sequence (DNA): TGTGCCGGCAGTCCACCCAGGGAGTTGAACATTCAGTACTTC. Translated: CAGSPPRELNIQYF.

This chain links TRBV2 with TRBJ2-7; TRBD1 might be the D (5 bases). V lost 6 bases, J lost 6 bases, and 15 bases lay in between. CDR3 length equals 13 residues. Germline CDR1 SNHLY, CDR2 FYNNEI. CDR3 region: CASRVVQAGEQYF. As DNA, the CDR3 is TGTGCCAGCAGGGTGGTACAGGCAGGCGAGCAGTACTTC.

This clonotype was seen many times. V gene TRBV3-1 combines with J gene TRBJ2-7; D not resolved. Trimming shortened V by 2 bases and J by 2 bases, and 10 bases separated the two germline ends. The CDR3 sequence is 14 residues long. CDR1 is LGHDT and CDR2 is YNNKEL in the germline V gene (reference sequence). The CDR3 reads CASSQSGRTYEQYF. CDR3 DNA sequence: TGTGCCAGCAGCCAATCGGGCAGGACCTACGAGCAGTACTTC.

J is TRBJ2-7 and V is TRBV10-3; D remains unclear. The CDR3 covers 14 residues. Germline CDR1 reads ENHRY; CDR2 reads SYGVKD. V was clipped by 7 bases and J by 0 bases, with 13 bases between them. The CDR3 loop is CAITTGGSSYEQYF. The CDR3 DNA reads as TGTGCCATCACAACGGGCGGCAGCTCCTACGAGCAGTACTTC.

The genes are TRBV20-1 and TRBJ2-1; 7 nucleotides align to TRBD2. Germline CDR1 DFQATT, CDR2 SNEGSKA (reference sequence). V trimming: 0 bases; J trimming: 1 base; junction bases outside the gene matches: 12. The CDR3 totals 18 residues. CDR3 region: CSARDHLEIAGSYNEQFF. DNA for the CDR3: TGCAGTGCTAGAGACCACCTGGAAATAGCGGGTTCCTACAATGAGCAGTTCTTC.

In this sample, this clonotype turned up many times. The rearrangement links TRBV29-1 to TRBJ1-1, with no clear D. The germline V gene has CDR1 SQVTM and CDR2 ANQGSEA. With 1 base removed from V and 5 bases from J, the gap between germline ends came to 11 bases. The CDR3 loop spans 13 amino acids. The DNA of the CDR3 is TGCAGCGTTGAAGTAGGGTACAAGACTGAAGCTTTCTTT. This gives the protein CSVEVGYKTEAFF. The variable domain in full, with the rest retrieved from reference TRBV29-1 and TRBJ1-1, is SAVISQKPSRDICQRGTSLTIQCQVDSQVTMMFWYRQQPGQSLTLIATANQGSEATYESGFVIDKFPISRPNLTFSTLTVSNMSPEDSSIYLCSVEVGYKTEAFFGQGTRLTVV.

This clonotype has at least ten counts. The chain uses TRBV6-5 and TRBJ2-7; TRBD2 aligns across 9 bases. The CDR3 is made up of 15 amino acids. V shed 8 bases and J 5 bases; nucleotides not matched to a gene: 13. The germline V gene encodes CDR1 MNHEY and CDR2 SVGAGI. The CDR3, as DNA: TGTGCCAGCCACCTTGGGTCTAGCGGGACCCACGAGCAGTACTTC. This gives the protein CASHLGSSGTHEQYF.

The rearrangement joins TRBV20-1 to TRBJ2-1; 8 bases agree with TRBD2. Germline assignment: CDR1 DFQATT and CDR2 SNEGSKA (reference sequence). V trimming: 3 bases; J trimming: 8 bases; junction bases outside the gene matches: 9. This CDR3 spans 14 amino acids. CDR3 region: CSARRLAFGDEQFF. The CDR3, as DNA: TGCAGTGCTAGGAGACTAGCGTTCGGGGATGAGCAGTTCTTC.

This clonotype was detected ten times or more. The rearrangement uses TRBV12-3 or TRBV12-4 and TRBJ1-2; tentatively, D is TRBD1 (5 bases). This CDR3 is built from 13 residues. V was clipped by 9 bases and J by 4 bases, with 15 bases between them. In DNA, the CDR3 is TGTGCCAGTGGCCTTAGAACAGGCTATGGCTACACCTTC. It translates to CASGLRTGYGYTF.

At least ten counts were recorded for this clonotype. The chain employs TRBV9 and TRBJ1-1, with D unresolved. Germline CDR1 is SGDLS and CDR2 is YYNGEE. The CDR3 has 14 amino acids. V lost 4 bases and J lost 2, with 12 bases in between. The CDR3 here is CASSPQTANTEAFF. DNA of the CDR3: TGTGCCAGCAGCCCGCAGACTGCCAACACTGAAGCTTTCTTT.

The chain is built from TRBV20-1 and TRBJ2-1; 8 nucleotides line up with TRBD2. Germline V CDR1 and CDR2: DFQATT, SNEGSKA (reference sequence). Losses at the gene ends were 0 bases for V and 4 bases for J; bases not matched to a gene: 5. CDR3 size: 15 residues. The CDR3 DNA follows: TGCAGTGCTAGAGATGTAGCGGGAAGATACAATGAGCAGTTCTTC. Translating it yields CSARDVAGRYNEQFF.